A single sample is the source of the 15 T cell receptor beta chains below, sequenced in a study of follicular helper T cells after annual influenza vaccination. Clones were read by immunoSEQ multiplex PCR, and TCRdb kept only the in-frame ones, dropping some. The data contain 12,000 or so clones, more than 75% of them seen just once; the ten biggest clones take up around 3.5%. Time point reported: 2015-2016 season, pre-vaccination. The sequences come from CXCR5+ CD38- circulating T follicular helper cells from blood, collected on the day of influenza vaccination. Subset: circulating Tfh, non-naive CD4+CXCR5+PD-1+ (ICOS+CD38+ or ICOS-CD38-). Receptors originate from an adult who received the influenza vaccine.

The J gene is TRBJ2-7, the V gene TRBV5-4; a possible D gene is TRBD2 (6 bases). Between the trimmed V and J ends, which lost 2 bases and 6 bases, there was a span of 9 bases. CDR3 length: 12 amino acids. Germline values: CDR1 SGHNT, CDR2 YYREEE (reference sequence). CDR3 sequence: CASSLTSTEQYF. Written as DNA, the CDR3 is TGTGCCAGCAGCTTAACTAGCACCGAGCAGTACTTC.

The chain combines TRBV11-3 with TRBJ2-1; D may be TRBD1 or TRBD2 (5 bases each). This CDR3 comprises 16 residues. Trimming removed 3 bases from V and 11 bases from J, with 23 bases in between. Germline values: CDR1 SGHNT, CDR2 YENEEA. The CDR3 protein is CASSFGLQVGVGQQFF. CDR3 sequence (DNA): TGTGCCAGCAGCTTTGGACTTCAAGTTGGGGTGGGGCAGCAGTTCTTC.

This clone was seen once. In nucleotides, the CDR3 is TGTGCCAGCAGCTCAACTAGGCCAGATACGCAGTATTTT. It encodes CASSSTRPDTQYF. The chain recombines TRBV11-3 with TRBJ2-3; possible D gene TRBD2, 5 bases. This CDR3 has 13 residues. Germline CDR1 reads SGHNT; CDR2 reads YENEEA. V dropped 4 bases and J dropped 4 bases, with 9 bases sitting between them.

This clone was counted between two and nine times. The chain employs TRBV2 and TRBJ1-2, with no clear D. Trimming removed 7 bases from V and 8 bases from J, with 8 bases in between. In germline, CDR1 is SNHLY, CDR2 FYNNEI. The CDR3 runs to 10 residues. The CDR3 region has the DNA TGTGCCAGCAATATCCCAGGCTACACCTTC. Translating it yields CASNIPGYTF.

The chain employs TRBV6-6 and TRBJ1-1, with 11 bases fitting TRBD1. Germline values: CDR1 MNHNY, CDR2 SVGAGI (reference sequence). The CDR3 contains 14 residues. The J segment lost 6 bases and the V segment lost 5 bases, leaving 5 bases of the junction unmatched. The CDR3 coding sequence is TGTGCCAGCAGTCTGGACAGGGGGCGAGCTGAAGCTTTCTTT. Protein: CASSLDRGRAEAFF.

The chain employs TRBV6-5 and TRBJ2-2; D unresolved. Germline CDR1 and CDR2: MNHEY and SVGAGI. Between the trimmed V and J ends, which lost 10 bases and 7 bases, there was a span of 10 bases. The CDR3 is 11 residues long. The CDR3 nucleotides read TGTGCCACCACGAGTAACGGGGAGCTGTTTTTT. Translated, it gives CATTSNGELFF.

The V gene is TRBV7-3, the J gene TRBJ1-2; TRBD1 might be the D (6 bases). The CDR3 consists of 14 residues. V lost 5 bases, J lost 6 bases, and 16 bases lay in between. Germline CDR1 and CDR2: SGHTA and FQGTGA. The CDR3 nucleotides are TGTGCCAGCAGCCCCAGGGCAGGGGCGGATGGCTACACCTTC. This translates into CASSPRAGADGYTF.

This chain joins TRBV18 and TRBJ1-2; a weak D match, TRBD1 (6 bases). This CDR3 has 16 residues. Germline assignment: CDR1 KGHSH and CDR2 LQKENI. The V gene lost 3 bases and the J gene lost 0 bases, with 14 bases spanning the gap. The DNA of the CDR3 is TGTGCCAGCTCACCCTCAAGGACAGAGTCTAACTATGGCTACACCTTC. Translating gives CASSPSRTESNYGYTF.

The rearrangement links TRBV18 to TRBJ2-2, with D perhaps TRBD1 (5 bases). Trimming took 6 bases from V and 4 from J, leaving 21 bases between them. The CDR3 length is 17 residues. Germline values: CDR1 KGHSH, CDR2 LQKENI. The CDR3 DNA reads TGTGCCAGCTCTCCAAATGGGGCACCGATGGGCACCGGGGAGCTGTTTTTT. It yields the protein CASSPNGAPMGTGELFF.

The V and J genes are TRBV9 and TRBJ1-1; weak D call: TRBD1 (5 bases). The CDR3 length is 15 residues. V was pared by 3 bases and J by 1 base, with 13 bases between. CDR1 SGDLS and CDR2 YYNGEE come from the germline V gene. The CDR3 DNA is TGTGCCAGCAGCGCCAAGACAGTGGAGAACACTGAAGCTTTCTTT. Its translation is CASSAKTVENTEAFF.

This chain connects TRBV18 to TRBJ2-3; 7 positions agree with TRBD1. The germline CDR1 and CDR2 sequences are KGHSH and LQKENI. The J segment lost 0 bases and the V segment lost 0 bases, leaving 3 bases of the junction unmatched. The CDR3 length is 16 residues. CDR3 amino acids: CASSPPPGQSTDTQYF. CDR3 nucleotides: TGTGCCAGCTCACCACCTCCGGGACAGAGCACAGATACGCAGTATTTT.

The chain uses TRBV30 and TRBJ1-3, with TRBD1 matching over 10 bases. V trimming: 5 bases; J trimming: 1 base; junction bases outside the gene matches: 8. CDR3 length equals 16 residues. Germline V gives CDR1 GTSNPN, CDR2 SVGIG (reference sequence). The DNA of the CDR3 is TGTGCCTGGTCGACAGGGGGCATTTCTTCTGGAAACACCATATATTTT. Its protein is CAWSTGGISSGNTIYF.

The J gene is TRBJ2-2, the V gene TRBV11-3; D unclear. CDR1 is SGHNT and CDR2 is YENEEA in the germline V gene. The CDR3 has 12 residues. With 5 bases removed from V and 6 bases from J, the gap between germline ends came to 7 bases. For the CDR3, the DNA is TGTGCCAGCAGCCCTAACTCCGGGGAGCTGTTTTTT. Its translation: CASSPNSGELFF.

V gene TRBV6-1 combines with J gene TRBJ2-1; 12 nucleotides agree with TRBD2. From germline, CDR1 is MNHNS and CDR2 SASEGT. This CDR3 contains 14 residues. J lost 6 bases, V lost 8 bases, and 5 bases had no gene match. The CDR3 spells CASRTSGKSNEQFF. The CDR3 nucleotides are TGTGCCAGCCGGACTAGCGGGAAATCCAATGAGCAGTTCTTC.

The V and J genes are TRBV5-4 and TRBJ1-3; the D gene is possibly TRBD1 (5 bases). Germline lookup yields CDR1 SGHNT and CDR2 YYREEE (reference sequence). The CDR3 consists of 14 residues. V lost 4 bases to trimming and J lost 2 bases, with 10 bases between them. The CDR3: CASSTGGTGNTIYF. In nucleotides, the CDR3 is TGTGCCAGCAGCACAGGAGGGACTGGAAACACCATATATTTT.